The 14 T cell receptor beta chains reported below all come from one sample, sequenced in a study of CD8+ T cells in alopecia areata. TCR sequencing used cDNA made by reverse transcription of extracted RNA. Measured with immunoSEQ multiplex PCR; TCRdb has only the in-frame clones, and not every one. Of about 190,000 clones in the sample, around 60% were seen once. Noted treatment: oral pan-JAK inhibitor, 5-10 mg twice daily. Sample: CD4+ T cells sorted from blood, taken between weeks 47 and 50, from a patient treated with tofacitinib. The receptors here all came from a human donor with alopecia areata.

This CDR3 reads CAWSRGSSEKLFF. CDR3 DNA sequence: TGTGCCTGGAGTAGGGGCAGTTCGGAAAAACTGTTTTTT. V is TRBV30 and J is TRBJ1-4; tentatively, D is TRBD1 (5 bases). The CDR3 length is 13 residues. Per germline, CDR1 GTSNPN and CDR2 SVGIG (reference sequence). The V end was cut by 2 bases, the J end by 8 bases, with 12 bases between.

The chain joins TRBV6-5 to TRBJ1-5; D ambiguous. The CDR3 contains 14 residues. Germline CDR1 is MNHEY and CDR2 is SVGAGI. Trimming removed 6 bases from V and 2 bases from J, with 11 bases in between. CDR3 sequence (DNA): TGTGCCAGCAGCCAAAGATGGGGCAATCAGCCCCAGCATTTT. Residues: CASSQRWGNQPQHF.

This sequence joins TRBV29-1 and TRBJ2-2, with D hard to call. CDR1 and CDR2 (germline): SQVTM, ANQGSEA. V lost 2 bases, J lost 8 bases, and 3 bases lay in between. The CDR3 is 10 residues long. CDR3 DNA sequence: TGCAGCGTTGAAACTGGGGAGCTGTTTTTT. It encodes CSVETGELFF.

The rearrangement uses TRBV9 and TRBJ1-6, with D perhaps matching TRBD1 (5 bases). The CDR3 loop spans 14 amino acids. The V end was cut by 3 bases, the J end by 7 bases, with 11 bases between. Germline V gene data show CDR1 as SGDLS and CDR2 as YYNGEE. This CDR3 reads CASSGGGGNSPLHF. The DNA for the CDR3 is TGTGCCAGCAGCGGAGGTGGGGGAAATTCACCCCTCCACTTT.

Points on this clone: Other DNA sequences in this sample translate to the same CDR3. This rearrangement joins TRBV29-1 to TRBJ2-3; unclear D gene. From germline, CDR1 is SQVTM and CDR2 ANQGSEA. Trimming left V 7 bases short and J 3 bases short, with 8 bases between. The CDR3 is 11 residues long. This chain's CDR3 is CSAGSTDTQYF. CDR3 nucleotide sequence: TGCAGCGCCGGATCGACAGATACGCAGTATTTT.

CDR3 nucleotide sequence: TGCGCCAGCAGCCAAGAGATGGGCCGGAGCGATAGCAATCAGCCCCAGCATTTT. This encodes CASSQEMGRSDSNQPQHF. The genes are TRBV4-1 and TRBJ1-5; D call uncertain. The CDR3 extends over 18 amino acids. Germline loops: CDR1 MGHRA, CDR2 YSYEKL. V lost 0 bases and J 0 bases, leaving 15 bases between the germline ends.

The chain recombines TRBV30 with TRBJ1-2; unclear D gene. CDR1 and CDR2 from the germline V gene are GTSNPN and SVGIG (reference sequence). The CDR3 contains 13 residues. Trimming left V 2 bases short and J 1 base short, with 8 bases between. The CDR3 here is CAWSSDLNYGYTF. The CDR3 DNA reads TGTGCCTGGAGTTCGGACCTTAACTATGGCTACACCTTC.

The sample holds many counts of this clone. The chain links TRBV7-3 to TRBJ2-3, with D possibly TRBD1 on 6 matching bases. Germline CDR1 and CDR2: SGHTA and FQGTGA. V lost 8 bases and J lost 2, with 14 bases in between. The CDR3 has 14 amino acids. The CDR3 DNA reads as TGTGCCAGCTGGCAGGGGATCGCCACAGATACGCAGTATTTT. Amino acid sequence: CASWQGIATDTQYF.

CDR3 bases: TGCGCCAGCAGCTTGGACGGGCGGACCCAGTACTTC. This translates into CASSLDGRTQYF. This chain connects TRBV5-1 to TRBJ2-5; D remains unclear. The ends were cut back, 0 bases at V and 7 bases at J, with 7 bases in the middle. The CDR3 has 12 amino acids. Germline values: CDR1 SGHRS, CDR2 YFSETQ. The variable domain in full, with the rest retrieved from reference TRBV5-1 and TRBJ2-5, is KAGVTQTPRYLIKTRGQQVTLSCSPISGHRSVSWYQQTPGQGLQFLFEYFSETQRNKGNFPGRFSGRQFSNSRSEMNVSTLELGDSALYLCASSLDGRTQYFGPGTRLLVL.

The chain uses TRBV29-1 and TRBJ2-7; 7 nucleotides align to TRBD1. Germline CDR1 reads SQVTM; CDR2 reads ANQGSEA. CDR3 length equals 14 residues. Germline trimming cut 6 bases from V and 2 bases from J; bases unmatched to any gene: 10. CDR3 sequence: CSVAVLGQTYEQYF. In DNA form, the CDR3 reads TGCAGCGTCGCCGTACTGGGACAGACCTACGAGCAGTACTTC.

The genes are TRBV7-2 and TRBJ2-3; D is possibly TRBD1 or TRBD2 (5 bases each). Per germline, CDR1 SGHTA and CDR2 FQGNSA. Deletions cut 5 bases from V and 1 base from J, with 13 bases between. The CDR3 length is 15 residues. The CDR3 sequence is CASSPTRDGTDTQYF. Here the CDR3 DNA reads TGTGCCAGCAGCCCGACACGGGACGGCACAGATACGCAGTATTTT.

This clone was found once. This rearrangement joins TRBV29-1 to TRBJ2-7; 8 bases line up with TRBD2. The CDR3 contains 13 residues. Germline V gene data show CDR1 as SQVTM and CDR2 as ANQGSEA. V shed 4 bases, J shed 3 bases, and the junction held 5 bases outside the gene matches. The CDR3 spells CSVVGTRNYEQYF. Here the CDR3 DNA reads TGCAGCGTTGTCGGGACTAGAAACTACGAGCAGTACTTC.

This clone has a single count. The genes are TRBV7-8 and TRBJ1-2; D is possibly TRBD1 (5 bases). CDR3 length: 16 residues. Germline assignment: CDR1 SGHVS and CDR2 FQNEAQ. The V gene lost 3 bases and the J gene lost 8 bases, with 22 bases spanning the gap. The CDR3 is CASSLRNSLGQGGYTF. For the CDR3, the DNA is TGTGCCAGCAGCTTGAGAAACAGCCTCGGACAAGGCGGCTACACCTTC. Using reference TRBV7-8 and TRBJ1-2 for the parts outside the CDR3, the full variable domain is GAGVSQSPRYKVAKRGQDVALRCDPISGHVSLFWYQQALGQGPEFLTYFQNEAQLDKSGLPSDRFFAERPEGSVSTLKIQRTQQEDSAVYLCASSLRNSLGQGGYTFGSGTRLTVV.

The rearrangement uses TRBV29-1 and TRBJ2-7; weak D call: TRBD2 (5 bases). Trimming pared 2 bases from V and 6 bases from J, leaving 14 bases between. The CDR3 covers 13 residues. Germline V gives CDR1 SQVTM, CDR2 ANQGSEA. CDR3 sequence reads: CSVELGSRGEQYF. DNA of the CDR3: TGCAGCGTTGAATTGGGCTCTCGGGGCGAGCAGTACTTC.